The present entry profiles one T cell receptor (beta chain) with its context. Which antigen it targets is not known. Base quality data are lacking; no much larger clone is found one base away. The library was produced with the immunoSEQ multiplex PCR assay. RNA was extracted from all samples and reverse transcribed into cDNA as template for TCR sequencing. First-strand cDNA was synthesized with SuperScript III using a 2:1 mix of oligo-dT and random hexamers. A synthetic immune receptor repertoire was used to assess amplification bias, and residual bias was removed computationally. Concerning the study's data processing: Raw reads were preprocessed to remove errors, and CDR3 was defined by IMGT conventions from the conserved cysteine to phenylalanine. Clonality was computed by normalizing Shannon entropy by log2 of the number of productive unique TCRs and subtracting the result from 1. Whether scalp clones were CD4 or CD8 was inferred by matching scalp TCRbeta sequences against CD4 and CD8 repertoires sorted from blood. Not all clones reach the TCRdb copy of this immuneACCESS table, which keeps in-frame sequences only. Checked studies attribute under half of the gap to unresolved V genes and leave the rest unexplained. That table furnishes V, J and clone size, whereas the DNA furnished D and trimming. Recorded for this sample are about 140,000 clones; roughly four fifths of them occurred a single time. Of the sample, 20% to 30% is held by the ten largest clones.

This record belongs to a study of CD8+ T cells in alopecia areata (dated by TCRdb to between 2018 and 2020). Looking at the study overall: Treated patients were enrolled in an open-label pilot trial of oral tofacitinib at 5 to 10 mg twice daily for moderate-to-severe alopecia areata. In humans, TCRbeta sequencing was performed on scalp tissue and on sorted CD4+ and CD8+ peripheral blood T cells from healthy controls and from patients with patchy or totalis/universalis alopecia areata. Clonality in the scalp was compared among normal scalp (n=4), patchy alopecia areata scalp (n=8), and alopecia totalis/universalis scalp (n=8). High-throughput TCRbeta sequencing was used to examine T cell clonal expansion in alopecia areata in both the C3H/HeJ mouse model and human patients. Tofacitinib was given for 6 to 18 months, followed by 6 months of follow-up off drug to assess delayed response and recurrence. TCRbeta CDR3 regions were amplified by immunoSEQ multiplex PCR with 35 Vbeta forward and 13 Jbeta reverse primers. RNA was extracted with the PAXgene miRNA kit for fixed scalp, the miRNeasy kit for PBMCs, and the RNeasy kit for mouse skin. Disease severity in treated patients was measured with the SALT score, which quantifies the percentage of affected scalp surface area. Patients on tofacitinib were biopsied at baseline and after 4 and 24 weeks of treatment, and several of the patients also had a later scalp biopsy. Results and caveats for the whole study, not just this receptor: Scalp clonality and the number of expanded CD8+ clones among the top 100 scalp clones were significantly decreased by tofacitinib. During tofacitinib treatment, many expanded lesional clones remained in scalp and blood, and this persistence may partly explain relapse after treatment is stopped. Compared with normal scalp, lesional scalp had higher clonality and more expanded CD8+ clones, particularly in alopecia totalis/universalis, a pattern that suggests antigenic drive. Because the treated cohort was small and included a single nonresponder, larger studies are needed to assess links between baseline CD8+ expansion and response. Shared TCR sequences between patients were less evident than in mice, which may be partly attributable to HLA diversity in the patient population. Resident alphabeta T cells in normal human skin are also sequenced, complicating scalp TCR repertoire analysis, unlike mouse skin dominated by gammadelta T cells.

In the paper's terms, the time point label means: about four weeks on oral tofacitinib. Interpreted using the paper, the treatment or condition label stands for: oral pan-JAK inhibitor, 5-10 mg twice daily. Peripheral blood and lesional scalp punch biopsies were obtained from patients with alopecia areata. After PBMCs were isolated by density centrifugation and stained for CD3, CD4 and CD8, a FACSAria was used to sort CD4+ and CD8+ T cells. The input for sequencing was CD8+ T cells sorted from blood, taken at week 4, from a patient treated with tofacitinib. The sequence came from a human donor with alopecia areata.

This receptor carries the CDR3 CASSSLAGGYNEQFF. The nucleotide sequence reads as follows: TGTGCCAGCAGCTCTCTAGCGGGGGGATACAATGAGCAGTTCTTC. The rearranged segments are TRBV14 and TRBJ2-1; TRBD2 matches 11 bases in the middle. The CDR3 covers 15 residues, taking in both the cysteine and the phenylalanine. CDR3 DNA only is kept here, 45 bases in frame from base 1. After removal of 5 bases from V and 4 bases from J, the junction retains 4 bases not matched to a gene. The germline V gene supplies CDR1 SGHDN and CDR2 FVKESK.